The clone carrying this T cell receptor beta chain was picked up a small number of times. CDR1 and CDR2 (germline): MNHEY, SMNVEV (reference sequence). The CDR3 loop spans 15 amino acids. V shed 8 bases, J shed 7 bases, and the junction held 14 bases outside the gene matches. Measured with immunoSEQ multiplex PCR; TCRdb has only the in-frame clones, and not every one. The sample yields approximately 15,000 clones, approximately 61% seen once. This sample was taken from a study of graft-versus-host responses after intestinal transplantation. Processing was applied to graft tissue in order to liberate intraepithelial and lamina propria lymphocytes.

The chain combines TRBV27 with TRBJ1-5; 7 nucleotides match TRBD1. This clonotype originated in a human patient who received an intestinal transplant, so some T cells may come from the graft donor. This sample comprised ileum tissue, obtained around 730 days after intestinal transplantation. Here the CDR3 reads CASGYADRDLQPQHF. CDR3 coding DNA: TGTGCCAGCGGATACGCCGACAGGGACCTACAGCCCCAGCATTTT.